Listed here are 26 T cell receptor beta chains from one sample, sequenced in a study of Ad26.COV2.S vaccination and SARS-CoV-2 variants. Documented treatment: 15 to 20 received Ad26.COV2.S at low or high dose, single or two shots; five or six received placebo; per-sample allocation not given. The samples date from day 63 after the first vaccine or placebo injection. Using immunoSEQ multiplex PCR, the repertoire was profiled, and TCRdb retains in-frame clones only, with some absent. Seen here are 360,000 or so clones, around 90% observed once, and the top ten hold roughly 3.2%. The input for sequencing was peripheral blood, taken in a trial of Ad26.COV2.S vaccine versus placebo. Receptor source: a person between 18 and 59 years old who received the Ad26.COV2.S COVID-19 vaccine or a placebo.

This rearrangement joins TRBV10-3 to TRBJ1-2; 7 bases align to TRBD1. From germline, CDR1 is ENHRY and CDR2 SYGVKD. The ends lost 5 bases at V and 4 bases at J; junction bases unmatched: 7. The CDR3 has 14 residues. CDR3 loop: CAISSDRDGYGYTF. The CDR3 nucleotides read TGTGCCATCAGTTCAGACAGGGACGGCTATGGCTACACCTTC.

The chain couples TRBV19 to TRBJ1-2; D is unclear. Trimming took off 7 bases at V and 4 bases at J, with 10 bases between the two ends. Germline CDR1 LNHDA, CDR2 SQIVND (reference sequence). The CDR3 contains 12 residues. The CDR3 sequence is CASIDGSYGYTF. The CDR3 coding sequence is TGTGCCAGTATTGACGGATCCTATGGCTACACCTTC. Drawing the rest from reference TRBV19 and TRBJ1-2, the complete variable domain is DGGITQSPKYLFRKEGQNVTLSCEQNLNHDAMYWYRQDPGQGLRLIYYSQIVNDFQKGDIAEGYSVSREKKESFPLTVTSAQKNPTAFYLCASIDGSYGYTFGSGTRLTVV.

The count of this clone is one. The CDR3 reads CASSQDGTSGAYEQYF. The CDR3 nucleotides read TGCGCCAGCAGCCAAGATGGGACTAGCGGGGCCTACGAGCAGTACTTC. The rearrangement uses TRBV4-1 and TRBJ2-7; 13 bases line up with TRBD2. CDR3 length: 16 amino acids. Germline loops: CDR1 MGHRA, CDR2 YSYEKL. V lost 0 bases, J lost 2 bases, and 1 base stayed unmatched.

The chain is built from TRBV12-3 or TRBV12-4 and TRBJ2-1; D unclear. V lost 4 bases to trimming and J lost 15 bases, with 16 bases between them. The CDR3 has 12 residues. The CDR3 spells CASSSPPADRFF. DNA for the CDR3: TGTGCCAGCAGTTCCCCGCCTGCGGATCGGTTCTTC.

V usage is TRBV20-1 and J usage is TRBJ2-3; TRBD2 is a possible D gene (6 bases). V lost 3 bases, J lost 6 bases, and 16 bases lay in between. This CDR3 region has 14 residues. Germline lookup yields CDR1 DFQATT and CDR2 SNEGSKA (reference sequence). The CDR3 is CSASKGGAGDTQYF. Here the CDR3 DNA reads TGCAGTGCTAGTAAAGGAGGGGCCGGGGATACGCAGTATTTT.

The chain recombines TRBV7-2 with TRBJ2-7; TRBD1 matches at 7 bases. CDR1 is SGHTA, CDR2 FQGNSA, per germline. With 5 bases clipped from V and 7 bases from J, the junction kept 11 bases outside the gene matches. The CDR3 covers 14 residues. CDR3 DNA: TGTGCCAGCAGCCCCGGGACAGCAGCGGTAGAGCAGTACTTC. It is translated as CASSPGTAAVEQYF.

This clone was recorded once. The rearrangement joins TRBV27 to TRBJ1-4; 8 positions match TRBD1. Germline V gene sequence: CDR1 MNHEY, CDR2 SMNVEV (reference sequence). The CDR3 consists of 14 residues. As DNA, the CDR3 is TGTGCGAGCCGCAAACCAGGGGGCAATGAAAAACTGTTTTTT. Amino acid sequence: CASRKPGGNEKLFF. Using reference TRBV27 and TRBJ1-4 for the parts outside the CDR3, the full variable domain is EAQVTQNPRYLITVTGKKLTVTCSQNMNHEYMSWYRQDPGLGLRQIYYSMNVEVTDKGDVPEGYKVSRKEKRNFPLILESPSPNQTSLYFCASRKPGGNEKLFFGSGTQLSVL.

The V and J genes are TRBV7-9 and TRBJ2-1; D possibly corresponds to TRBD2 (6 bases). Trimming shortened V by 1 base and J by 8 bases, and 21 bases separated the two germline ends. Germline V gives CDR1 SEHNR, CDR2 FQNEAQ (reference sequence). This CDR3 spans 17 amino acids. This chain's CDR3 is CASSLGEWAGRFDEQFF. The DNA for the CDR3 is TGTGCCAGCAGCTTAGGGGAATGGGCGGGGAGGTTCGATGAGCAGTTCTTC.

The rearrangement links TRBV6-6 to TRBJ2-7, with D tentatively TRBD2 (5 bases). This CDR3 is 16 amino acids long. Between the trimmed V and J ends, which lost 3 bases and 2 bases, there was a span of 17 bases. Germline-derived CDR1 and CDR2 are MNHNY and SVGAGI (reference sequence). DNA of the CDR3: TGTGCCAGCAGTTATGCTCGGACGACTAAAACCTACGAGCAGTACTTC. Protein: CASSYARTTKTYEQYF.

CDR3 nucleotide sequence: TGTGCCAGTACCCAATTACGACAAGGCAACACTGAAGCTTTCTTT. It is translated as CASTQLRQGNTEAFF. V usage is TRBV19 and J usage is TRBJ1-1; D is unclear. Per germline, CDR1 LNHDA and CDR2 SQIVND (reference sequence). Trimming left V 7 bases short and J 2 bases short, with 17 bases between. This CDR3 is 15 amino acids long.

The sample holds one count of this clone. This chain uses TRBV6-2 or TRBV6-3 with TRBJ1-1; D is possibly TRBD1 (5 bases). CDR3 length equals 13 residues. Deletions cut 2 bases from V and 4 bases from J, with 8 bases between. The germline V gene encodes CDR1 MNHEY and CDR2 SVGEGT. The CDR3 reads CASSYLGGTEAFF. CDR3 in DNA: TGTGCCAGCAGTTACCTGGGGGGCACTGAAGCTTTCTTT.

This clone was detected only a few times. The genes are TRBV6-6 and TRBJ2-1, with D perhaps matching TRBD2 (7 bases). The germline V gene has CDR1 MNHNY and CDR2 SVGAGI (reference sequence). V was clipped by 1 base and J by 6 bases, with 16 bases between them. This CDR3 comprises 16 residues. The CDR3 here is CASSYYGGGPVNEQFF. CDR3 coding DNA: TGTGCCAGCAGTTACTATGGGGGGGGGCCTGTCAATGAGCAGTTCTTC.

V and J are TRBV7-9 and TRBJ2-2; D remains unclear. V lost 4 bases, J lost 4 bases, and 7 bases lay in between. From germline, CDR1 is SEHNR and CDR2 FQNEAQ (reference sequence). The CDR3 consists of 13 residues. CDR3 bases: TGTGCCAGCAGCTCAGGTATCACCGGGGAGCTGTTTTTT. Protein: CASSSGITGELFF.

The CDR3 protein is CATSRDGFGLVNTEAFF. The CDR3, as DNA: TGTGCCACCAGCAGAGATGGTTTCGGACTCGTGAACACTGAAGCTTTCTTT. This chain uses TRBV15 with TRBJ1-1; D uncertain. The V and J ends lost 0 bases and 0 bases respectively, with 14 bases between them. CDR3 length: 17 amino acids. Germline-derived CDR1 and CDR2 are LNHNV and YYDKDF (reference sequence).

The gene calls are TRBV6-1 and TRBJ2-2; 8 bases agree with TRBD1. CDR1 is MNHNS and CDR2 is SASEGT in the germline V gene. The CDR3 contains 15 residues. The V gene end was trimmed by 3 bases and the J gene end by 4 bases; junction bases not matched to a gene: 4. CDR3 residues: CASSDYRGTTGELFF. The CDR3, as DNA: TGTGCCAGCAGTGATTACAGGGGGACCACCGGGGAGCTGTTTTTT.

This sequence joins TRBV3-1 (or the pseudogene TRBV3-2) and TRBJ2-7; no reliable D call. This CDR3 comprises 14 residues. The V and J ends lost 1 base and 3 bases respectively, with 10 bases between them. Germline loops: CDR1 LGHDT, CDR2 YNNKEL (reference sequence). CDR3 coding DNA: TGTGCCAGCAGCCAAGTTTTAGACGACTACGAGCAGTACTTC. This translates into CASSQVLDDYEQYF.

Only one count was recorded for this clone. CDR3 in DNA: TGTGCCAGCAGCCTCTTTGGGGGGACGAACACCGGGGAGCTGTTTTTT. Translating gives CASSLFGGTNTGELFF. V is TRBV4-2 and J is TRBJ2-2; a weak D match, TRBD2 (6 bases). The CDR3 is 16 amino acids. Germline V lookup: CDR1 LGHNA, CDR2 YNFKEQ. Deletions cut 4 bases from V and 0 bases from J, with 12 bases between.

This clone was counted a single time. J is TRBJ2-1 and V is TRBV2; no firm D call. The germline CDR1 and CDR2 sequences are SNHLY and FYNNEI. The CDR3 runs 17 residues. The V end was cut by 7 bases, the J end by 8 bases, with 27 bases between. The CDR3 DNA reads as TGTGCCAGCATCGGATCCCCTTTAAGGGTAGGGATTGATGAGCAGTTCTTC. This translates into CASIGSPLRVGIDEQFF.

V and J are TRBV27 and TRBJ2-7; 7 bases are a match to TRBD1. CDR3 length: 14 residues. V was clipped by 7 bases and J by 9 bases; unmatched bases: 15. The germline CDR1 and CDR2 sequences are MNHEY and SMNVEV (reference sequence). The CDR3 DNA follows: TGTGCCAGCACCCCTGCCCCGGGACAGCTCCCGCAGTACTTC. This gives the protein CASTPAPGQLPQYF.

The chain uses TRBV9 and TRBJ2-7; 7 bases line up with TRBD2. The CDR3 runs 13 residues. The germline CDR1 and CDR2 sequences are SGDLS and YYNGEE. Unmatched junction bases numbered 3, after V lost 3 bases and J lost 3 bases. CDR3 bases: TGTGCCAGCAGCGGCGGGGGATTCTACGAGCAGTACTTC. Residues: CASSGGGFYEQYF.

The chain couples TRBV13 to TRBJ2-7; D gene uncertain. The CDR3 covers 14 residues. Trimming shortened V by 5 bases and J by 0 bases, and 11 bases separated the two germline ends. Looked up from germline, CDR1 is PRHDT and CDR2 is FYEKMQ (reference sequence). The CDR3 reads CASSRSTSSYEQYF. The DNA of the CDR3 is TGTGCCAGCAGCCGAAGTACCAGCTCCTACGAGCAGTACTTC. Full variable domain (outside the CDR3, taken from reference TRBV13 and TRBJ2-7): AAGVIQSPRHLIKEKRETATLKCYPIPRHDTVYWYQQGPGQDPQFLISFYEKMQSDKGSIPDRFSAQQFSDYHSELNMSSLELGDSALYFCASSRSTSSYEQYFGPGTRLTVT.

The chain recombines TRBV19 with TRBJ2-5; D is ambiguous. The CDR3 consists of 13 residues. The V end lost 5 bases, the J end lost 0 bases, and 7 bases lay between the germline ends. In germline, CDR1 is LNHDA, CDR2 SQIVND (reference sequence). The CDR3 loop reads CASSPLDQETQYF. In nucleotides, the CDR3 is TGTGCCAGTAGTCCGCTAGACCAAGAGACCCAGTACTTC.

The gene calls are TRBV3-1 (or the pseudogene TRBV3-2) and TRBJ1-2; D unresolved. The V and J ends lost 3 bases and 4 bases respectively, with 9 bases between them. The CDR3 is 13 amino acids. Germline CDR1 reads LGHDT; CDR2 reads YNNKEL (reference sequence). This chain's CDR3 is CASSQGSLYGYTF. The CDR3 nucleotides read TGTGCCAGCAGCCAGGGCAGCCTCTATGGCTACACCTTC.

The CDR3 loop reads CASSQGGVYEQYF. The CDR3 DNA reads as TGCGCCAGCAGCCAAGGGGGGGTCTACGAGCAGTACTTC. The V call is TRBV4-1, the J call TRBJ2-7; possible D gene TRBD2, 6 bases. The V gene's germline CDR1 is MGHRA and CDR2 YSYEKL. The germline V and J ends were trimmed by 1 base and 3 bases, with 7 bases remaining between them. There are 13 residues in the CDR3.

To note about this clone: The same CDR3 also results from other DNA sequences found in this sample. The rearrangement joins TRBV27 to TRBJ2-2; D perhaps matches TRBD2 (6 bases). With 5 bases removed from V and 2 bases from J, the gap between germline ends came to 9 bases. There are 14 residues in the CDR3. CDR1 and CDR2 (germline): MNHEY, SMNVEV (reference sequence). CDR3 sequence (DNA): TGTGCCAGCAGTCGGGGGACCAACACCGGGGAGCTGTTTTTT. The encoded protein is CASSRGTNTGELFF.

The rearrangement links TRBV15 to TRBJ2-1; TRBD2 is a possible D gene (5 bases). Trimming pared 0 bases from V and 4 bases from J, leaving 10 bases between. The germline V gene has CDR1 LNHNV and CDR2 YYDKDF (reference sequence). There are 15 residues in the CDR3. CDR3: CATSRDVDSYNEQFF. The CDR3 nucleotides are TGTGCCACCAGCAGAGATGTGGACTCATACAATGAGCAGTTCTTC.